The clone carrying this T cell receptor (beta chain) has a count of ten or more. With iRepertoire HTBI primers and Arm-PCR of CDR3 regions, TCR beta libraries were built. In the authors' workflow: Identification yielded approximately 67 TRBV and about 15 TRBJ segments across samples. In TCRdb, the multiplex PCR reads were re-called with MiXCR into one record per CDR3 protein. The V and J calls come from TCRdb's annotation, not from the publication. The table records a few hundred thousand distinct CDR3 sequences, approximately 13% of them present only once. This sample is drawn from a study of regulatory T cells in long-lasting Graves disease. Germline V lookup: CDR1 DFQATT, CDR2 SNEGSKA (reference sequence). The length of the CDR3 is 13 residues. Trimming removed 3 bases at V and 5 bases at J, with 11 bases between. Time point indicated: newly diagnosed GD, antithyroid drugs for less than 3 months. The TCR library was made from RNA extracted from PBMCs.

These data were also filed under a second study, of T cells in Graves' hyperthyroidism and ophthalmopathy. Per that paper: Patients between 18 and 65 years old had hyperthyroidism, newly diagnosed and lasting under 2 months.

The V gene is TRBV20-1, the J gene TRBJ2-1; tentative D call: TRBD2 (5 bases). Sequencing was performed on peripheral blood mononuclear cells (PBMCs), taken at new diagnosis, from a patient treated with antithyroid drugs. This receptor was taken from a man younger than 40 with Graves disease. For the CDR3, the DNA is TGCAGTGCTAGGTCCCTAGCCGACAATGAGCAGTTCTTC. Translated, it gives CSARSLADNEQFF.